This is a list of T cell receptor beta chains from one sample in a study of tumor-infiltrating lymphocytes in oesophageal squamous cell carcinoma. MiXCR, applied by TCRdb to the PCR reads, yields one record per CDR3 protein. The table has about 21,000 distinct CDR3 sequences, around two fifths seen once. Material for sequencing was esophageal tumor tissue. The receptors stem from a male donor with esophageal squamous cell carcinoma. The conserved cysteine and the conserved F or W are not part of the CDR3 here. Each record gives: V gene, D gene, J gene, CDR3 protein. D genes are given only for firm matches.

V: TRBV12-3/TRBV12-4
D: .
J: TRBJ2-7
CDR3: ASKKWNRPPTYEQY

V: TRBV5-4
D: .
J: TRBJ1-1
CDR3: ASRDRDIMNTEAF

V: TRBV7-2
D: .
J: TRBJ2-2
CDR3: ASSLLTAGELF

V: TRBV7-2
D: .
J: TRBJ1-5
CDR3: ASSLVAGEDQPQH

V: TRBV7-8
D: TRBD2
J: .
CDR3: ASSLVAGGPNEQF

V: TRBV7-9
D: .
J: TRBJ2-7
CDR3: ASSLYSGPYEQY

V: TRBV7-6
D: TRBD2
J: .
CDR3: ASSSRLAGYNEQF

V: TRBV11-2
D: .
J: TRBJ2-4
CDR3: ASSLGGTTGNIQY

V: TRBV7-4
D: .
J: .
CDR3: ASSLRYGDNHQETQY

V: TRBV6-1
D: TRBD1
J: TRBJ1-2
CDR3: ASSGQGGYGYT

V: TRBV7-6
D: TRBD2
J: TRBJ2-5
CDR3: ASSLTSGGETQY

V: TRBV9
D: TRBD1
J: TRBJ2-7
CDR3: ASSVGDRGGEQY

V: TRBV23-1
D: .
J: TRBJ2-7
CDR3: ASSQGRQTGPEQY

V: TRBV7-6
D: TRBD1
J: .
CDR3: ASSSPSKQGMEQY

V: TRBV20-1
D: .
J: TRBJ2-1
CDR3: SARADDSYNEQF

V: TRBV18
D: .
J: TRBJ2-5
CDR3: ASSPGGLETQY

V: TRBV7-2
D: .
J: TRBJ1-1
CDR3: ASSLSAAGTEAF

V: TRBV20-1
D: .
J: TRBJ2-1
CDR3: SAIRGAYNEQF

V: TRBV5-1
D: .
J: TRBJ2-5
CDR3: ASSLRPQETQY

V: TRBV28
D: TRBD2
J: TRBJ2-7
CDR3: ASSSLAGDLSYEQY

V: TRBV5-1
D: TRBD2
J: TRBJ2-4
CDR3: ASSILGGGGNIQY

V: TRBV27
D: TRBD1
J: TRBJ2-7
CDR3: ASSLGGQAFYNEQY

V: TRBV5-1
D: TRBD2
J: TRBJ2-2
CDR3: ASSFGLAGGRNTGELF

V: TRBV11-2
D: TRBD1
J: TRBJ1-1
CDR3: ASSLDREGPEAF

V: TRBV27
D: TRBD2
J: TRBJ2-3
CDR3: ASSSRLAGGTDTQY

V: TRBV7-9
D: .
J: TRBJ2-1
CDR3: ASSLGRAAYNEQF

V: TRBV5-4
D: .
J: TRBJ2-5
CDR3: ASSLELGGRETQY

V: TRBV6-1
D: TRBD1
J: TRBJ2-4
CDR3: ASSSPGQKNIQY

V: TRBV7-3
D: TRBD2
J: TRBJ2-7
CDR3: ASSREGSGGYEQY

V: TRBV18
D: .
J: .
CDR3: ASSPGTRVGEQY

V: TRBV3-1
D: TRBD1
J: .
CDR3: ASSQGFDRVYEQY

V: TRBV5-1
D: .
J: TRBJ1-1
CDR3: ASSFGQGYTEAF

V: TRBV7-6
D: .
J: TRBJ2-2
CDR3: ASSQGGTDPNTGELF

V: TRBV7-3
D: .
J: TRBJ2-6
CDR3: ASSRGT

V: TRBV27
D: TRBD2
J: .
CDR3: ASRTRGDGGTQF

V: TRBV7-9
D: .
J: .
CDR3: ASSFNEQF

V: TRBV7-9
D: TRBD1
J: TRBJ2-1
CDR3: ASSSGTGVQNEQF

V: TRBV20-1
D: TRBD2
J: TRBJ2-3
CDR3: SVKRGGFTDTQY

V: TRBV27
D: .
J: .
CDR3: ATKSPGDEQF

V: TRBV5-5
D: .
J: TRBJ2-5
CDR3: ASSRRVREQY

V: TRBV20-1
D: .
J: TRBJ2-3
CDR3: SALHRTLGDTQY

V: TRBV20-1
D: .
J: TRBJ2-1
CDR3: SATPRSTISYNEQF

V: TRBV7-2
D: TRBD1
J: TRBJ2-1
CDR3: ASSSQGTGVFNEQF

V: TRBV27
D: TRBD2
J: TRBJ2-1
CDR3: ASTKNRGLGNNEQF